This T cell receptor (beta chain) is drawn from a study of blood T cells in healthy people across ages. Study outcomes and limitations: Diversity of TCR beta per million T cells declined in a roughly linear way with age.

The table lists this clonotype with a few counts. The antigen remains unidentified. The CDR3 loop spans 13 amino acids. The V gene's germline CDR1 is DFQATT and CDR2 SNEGSKA (reference sequence). V trimming: 6 bases; J trimming: 7 bases; junction bases outside the gene matches: 11. Sample-barcoded 5' priming and a J-beta primer mix drove a second PCR of roughly 6 to 12 cycles. Using its own MiXCR run on the 5' RACE reads, TCRdb lists one record per CDR3 protein. This repertoire shows about 1,400,000 distinct CDR3 sequences, about 43% found once; its top ten account for around 8%. Sequencing input: blood. V is TRBV20-1 and J is TRBJ2-7; TRBD2 agrees at 8 bases. The receptor was derived from a woman between 18 and 29 years old in good health. CDR3 sequence: CSARRGGLWEQYF. CDR3 nucleotide sequence: TGCAGTGCCCGCCGGGGGGGGCTCTGGGAGCAGTACTTC.